This entry features one TCR beta chain sequence. The specificity of this receptor is unknown. Base qualities are not at hand, and no much larger clone is one base apart. The CDR3 spans 15 residues, from the cysteine through the phenylalanine. Only the CDR3 DNA stays, 45 bases, in frame from base 1. Trimming costs V 7 bases and J 2 bases, and their ends lie 19 bases apart. From the germline V gene, CDR1 is SQVTM and CDR2 is ANQGSEA. The intended sense of this specimen's time point label: baseline, week 1 (first vaccination visit). The treatment or condition label corresponds to: pre-vaccination baseline after standard-of-care therapy. The donors had newly diagnosed IDH1-mutant astrocytomas of WHO grade 3 or 4 that showed loss of nuclear ATRX. The samples were drawn from NOA16, a multicentre, single-arm, open-label phase I trial in Germany that tested a mutant IDH1 peptide vaccine in humans for the first time. Visit V03 blood draws served as the baseline sample for immunogenicity testing. Genomic DNA for TCRB sequencing was extracted from EDTA blood using the DNeasy Blood and Tissue Kit.

These data originate in a study of a mutant IDH1 vaccine in newly diagnosed glioma (TCRdb year 2021). Context from the whole study: Of the roughly 33 treated patients, roughly 62% were male and approximately 38% were female, and the mean age was roughly 40 years. Peripheral blood was collected at six visits: V03 (baseline), V05, V07, V10, V12 and V13. Prior to enrollment, standard therapy consisting of radiotherapy alone, temozolomide alone, or radiochemotherapy with temozolomide had been administered to patients, with the combination being received by most patients. Longitudinal TCRB deep sequencing was done for 25 to 30 treated patients, wherever samples were available for exploratory analyses.

Libraries were built with the immunoSEQ multiplex PCR assay. Following the manufacturer's protocol, the hsTCRB Kit was used to amplify rearranged TCR beta chain sequences. An Illumina MiSeq was used to sequence the TCRB libraries. Turning to the authors' computational methods: Demultiplexing, trimming and gene mapping were performed with the kit vendor's proprietary platform. Drawn from immuneACCESS, this table holds only the in-frame rearrangements with V and J called that TCRdb kept. Clones are partly lost; checked studies trace under half to an unresolved V gene and leave the rest unexplained. That table gives V, J and clone size, and the DNA gave D and trimming. In all, the sample holds more than 50,000 clones, and roughly 85% of those were seen once. 2.5% to 3.5% of the sample goes to the ten largest clones. Study-level results and caveats: Across multiple MHC alleles, vaccine-induced immune responses were seen in about 93% of patients. PBMC samples for TCRB deep sequencing were selected based on availability. The authors noted that analyses of patient blood samples could not be reproduced because of sample limitations. Changes in the top peripheral T cell clonotypes picked up by TCRB sequencing did not appear to be linked to pseudoprogression.

Recombination joined TRBV29-1 with TRBJ2-3; the D gene is perhaps TRBD2, on 9 matching bases. The clonotype was recovered from a man aged 25-45 years with glioma. The sample here was PBMCs, taken from a glioma patient treated with radiotherapy, temozolomide or both. The DNA reads TGCAGCGCCAGCGGGAGGACAGGGCTCACAGATACGCAGTATTTT. The encoded protein is CSASGRTGLTDTQYF.